The clone carrying this TCR beta chain was detected only once. This specimen belongs to a study of blood T cell repertoires in COVID-19. CDR3 size: 15 residues. V lost 7 bases and J lost 0; bases outside the gene matches: 7. Germline CDR1 is MDHEN and CDR2 is SYDVKM. This table comes from immunoSEQ multiplex PCR, and its TCRdb copy is limited to in-frame clones, with some not included. The sample includes some 66,000 clones, around 76% of them seen just once. This receptor was taken from a woman older than 75 with acute or convalescent COVID-19. The sequenced material came from peripheral blood. This chain links TRBV28 with TRBJ2-7; TRBD1 agrees at 9 bases. The CDR3 loop is CASTSQGANSYEQYF. The CDR3 nucleotides read TGTGCCAGCACCTCACAGGGGGCAAACTCCTACGAGCAGTACTTC.